The sequence of this T cell receptor beta chain was determined in a study of shared clonotypes between healthy human individuals. The study ran the assay at deep level. Only in-frame clones appear in the TCRdb table, and some are missing; sequencing was by immunoSEQ multiplex PCR. This sample has more than 400,000 clones; approximately 82% occur once, and the top ten carry 12%. On this clone itself: The target antigen is unknown.

The study, taken as a whole, reports: Donor clonotype sharing was expected to depend on sequencing depth.

Germline CDR1 reads SGHRS; CDR2 reads YFSETQ. After removal of 2 bases from V and 8 bases from J, the junction contained 16 bases not matched to a gene. The CDR3 has 17 amino acids. Adults of Caucasian background living in Nashville, Tennessee made up all donors. The receptor's source is a woman between 35 and 50 years old in good health. Some clones in this sample may be carry-over from other donors' samples. This rearrangement joins TRBV5-1 to TRBJ1-2, with 9 bases that match TRBD1. The sample consisted of PBMCs. The CDR3: CASSLSGSGQGIVGYTF. The CDR3 coding sequence is TGCGCCAGCAGCTTATCCGGCTCGGGACAGGGTATTGTAGGCTACACCTTC.